These T cell receptor beta chains were read from a single sample in a study of cytomegalovirus exposure and HLA in healthy donors. TCRdb keeps only in-frame clones here, not all; method: immunoSEQ multiplex PCR. The sample carries about 130,000 clones, roughly 80% recorded once. The source material was PBMCs. The receptors derive from a boy aged 5 to 17 in good health and CMV-seronegative. CDR3s include the opening cysteine and the closing phenylalanine or tryptophan. A D gene is named only where the DNA matches it firmly. Size is stated for part of the rows, as once, few or many counts, or as a class when the clone is expanded.

v_gene	j_gene	abundance	d_gene	CDR3aa	CDR3nt
TRBV6-5	TRBJ1-4	-	-	CASRPRQGGNEKLFF	TGTGCCAGCAGGCCCCGCCAGGGAGGCAATGAAAAACTGTTTTTT
TRBV4-1	TRBJ1-2	-	-	CASSQERWSYGYTF	TGCGCCAGCAGCCAAGAAAGGTGGAGCTATGGCTACACCTTC
TRBV6-5	TRBJ1-1	-	-	CASSYRAGEAFF	TGTGCCAGCAGTTACCGCGCAGGGGAAGCTTTCTTT
TRBV4-1	TRBJ1-5	-	-	CASSRVLTGPQHF	TGCGCCAGCAGCCGTGTACTGACGGGGCCCCAGCATTTT
TRBV4-3	TRBJ2-5	-	-	CASSQGAREETQYF	TGCGCCAGCAGCCAGGGGGCTCGCGAAGAGACCCAGTACTTC
TRBV9	TRBJ1-2	-	-	CASSVAGTSDYGYTF	TGTGCCAGCAGCGTAGCAGGGACATCGGACTATGGCTACACCTTC
TRBV6-4	TRBJ1-5	-	TRBD1	CASSDSRGRNQPQHF	TGTGCCAGCAGTGACAGCAGGGGGCGAAATCAGCCCCAGCATTTT
TRBV5-6	TRBJ2-5	-	-	CASSLAGQGYQETQYF	TGTGCCAGCAGCTTGGCTGGGCAGGGTTACCAAGAGACCCAGTACTTC
TRBV5-1	TRBJ2-7	-	-	CASSLGPESGEQYF	TGCGCCAGCAGCTTGGGGCCGGAGTCCGGCGAGCAGTACTTC
TRBV25-1	TRBJ1-5	-	-	CASSENPGGRNQPQHF	TGTGCCAGCAGTGAAAATCCGGGGGGGCGCAATCAGCCCCAGCATTTT
TRBV7-8	TRBJ2-2	-	-	CASSPRTGELFF	TGTGCCAGCAGCCCTCGTACCGGGGAGCTGTTTTTT
TRBV6-6	TRBJ1-4	-	TRBD1	CASSSGQGGGEKLFF	TGTGCCAGCAGTTCCGGACAGGGGGGGGGTGAAAAACTGTTTTTT
TRBV13	TRBJ1-1	few	-	CASDGWRDTEAFF	TGTGCCTCAGATGGTTGGAGGGACACTGAAGCTTTCTTT
TRBV5-1	TRBJ2-7	once	-	CASSLEQSYEQYF	TGCGCCAGCAGCTTGGAACAGTCCTACGAGCAGTACTTC
TRBV30	TRBJ2-1	-	TRBD2	CAFLTSGSYNEQFF	TGTGCCTTCTTGACTAGCGGATCATACAATGAGCAGTTCTTC
TRBV5-4	TRBJ2-5	-	TRBD1	CASSSSRDRGRETQYF	TGTGCCAGCAGCTCCTCCCGAGACAGGGGGCGAGAGACCCAGTACTTC
TRBV6-1	TRBJ2-1	once	TRBD2	CAGRKPGLENEQFF	TGTGCCGGTAGAAAACCGGGACTAGAGAATGAGCAGTTCTTC
TRBV9	TRBJ1-1	-	TRBD1	CASSAETGTEAFF	TGTGCCAGCAGTGCAGAGACAGGGACTGAAGCTTTCTTT
TRBV4-2	TRBJ2-3	-	-	CASSPSNGREADTQYF	TGTGCCAGCAGCCCCAGTAACGGTAGGGAGGCAGATACGCAGTATTTT
TRBV29-1	TRBJ2-7	-	-	CSVDRQGGGNEQYF	TGCAGCGTTGACCGGCAGGGGGGTGGAAACGAGCAGTACTTC
TRBV9	TRBJ2-1	once	TRBD2	CASSVELARTNEQFF	TGTGCCAGCAGCGTAGAACTAGCGAGGACTAATGAGCAGTTCTTC
TRBV15	TRBJ2-1	few	-	CATSRALGDNEQFF	TGTGCCACCAGCAGAGCCCTCGGGGACAATGAGCAGTTCTTC
TRBV5-6	TRBJ1-5	-	-	CASSLGRGNQPQHF	TGTGCCAGCAGCTTGGGGAGAGGCAATCAGCCCCAGCATTTT
TRBV30	TRBJ1-1	once	-	CAFTLWTEAFF	TGTGCCTTCACCCTATGGACTGAAGCTTTCTTT
TRBV25-1	TRBJ1-1	few	-	CASSELIGGEAFF	TGTGCCAGCAGTGAATTAATTGGGGGGGAAGCTTTCTTT
TRBV5-4	TRBJ2-1	-	-	CASSPSRSAVRVNEQFF	TGTGCCAGCAGCCCATCTAGGTCTGCCGTTCGGGTCAATGAGCAGTTCTTC
TRBV30	TRBJ1-2	few	TRBD1	CAWSVTGVGGYTF	TGTGCCTGGAGTGTAACAGGGGTTGGTGGCTACACCTTC
TRBV30	TRBJ2-7	many	TRBD2	CAHGGYYEQYF	TGTGCCCACGGGGGGTACTACGAGCAGTACTTC
TRBV19	TRBJ2-7	-	-	CASSLPVYEQYF	TGTGCCAGTAGCCTCCCCGTGTACGAGCAGTACTTC
TRBV6-5	TRBJ1-3	-	-	CASREVSGNTIYF	TGTGCCAGTCGCGAGGTCTCTGGAAACACCATATATTTT
TRBV19	TRBJ2-7	-	-	CASGTYEQYF	TGTGCATCAGGGACCTACGAGCAGTACTTC
TRBV7-9	TRBJ2-7	-	-	CASSGSASDEQYF	TGTGCCAGCAGCGGGTCGGCTAGCGATGAGCAGTACTTC
TRBV6-5	TRBJ1-1	few	TRBD1	CASSNRGEAFF	TGTGCCAGCAGCAACAGGGGGGAAGCTTTCTTT
TRBV7-8	TRBJ1-2	-	TRBD1	CASSLIPGQRNYGYTF	TGTGCCAGCAGCTTAATTCCGGGACAGAGGAACTATGGCTACACCTTC
TRBV12-5	TRBJ2-1	once	-	CASGFRSNEQFF	TGTGCTAGTGGTTTCCGGAGCAATGAGCAGTTCTTC
TRBV6-5	TRBJ1-4	few	TRBD1	CASSYTGGYREEKLFF	TGTGCCAGCAGTTATACAGGGGGCTATCGGGAGGAAAAACTGTTTTTT
TRBV7-9	TRBJ2-1	-	TRBD2	CASSLDLAASYNEQFF	TGTGCCAGCAGCTTAGATCTAGCGGCCTCCTACAATGAGCAGTTCTTC
TRBV20-1	TRBJ1-2	-	-	CSAWAPLGYTF	TGCAGTGCTTGGGCCCCCCTTGGCTACACCTTC
TRBV25-1	TRBJ2-1	-	TRBD2	CASSGSTSGRRDEQFF	TGTGCCAGCAGTGGGTCGACTAGCGGGAGGAGGGATGAGCAGTTCTTC
TRBV30	TRBJ1-1	-	-	CAWRRIDTEAFF	TGTGCCTGGAGGAGGATCGACACTGAAGCTTTCTTT
TRBV5-4	TRBJ2-7	-	TRBD2	CASSPTLAGSSYEQYF	TGTGCCAGCAGCCCTACTCTAGCGGGGTCCTCCTACGAGCAGTACTTC
TRBV6-5	TRBJ2-1	-	-	CASSYSAQEQFF	TGTGCCAGCAGTTACTCGGCACAAGAGCAGTTCTTC
TRBV6-5	TRBJ2-7	-	-	CASGRGAYEQYF	TGTGCCTCCGGCCGGGGAGCCTACGAGCAGTACTTC
TRBV9	TRBJ2-3	-	TRBD2	CASSSLRTSANTDMQYF	TGTGCCAGCAGCTCTCTTCGGACTAGCGCTAACACAGATATGCAGTATTTT
TRBV30	TRBJ1-1	-	-	CACNRLLNTEAFF	TGTGCCTGTAACAGGCTCCTGAACACTGAAGCTTTCTTT
TRBV6-1	TRBJ2-1	once	-	CASDWVQGNEQFF	TGTGCCAGCGACTGGGTTCAGGGGAATGAGCAGTTCTTC
TRBV5-6	TRBJ1-1	-	-	CASSLGGITEAFF	TGTGCCAGCAGCTTGGGGGGCATCACTGAAGCTTTCTTT
TRBV6-5	TRBJ1-1	-	-	CASSYGQGTEAFF	TGTGCCAGCAGTTACGGCCAGGGGACTGAAGCTTTCTTT
TRBV5-6	TRBJ1-2	-	-	CASQLIDRTFYGYTF	TGTGCCAGTCAGCTTATAGACAGAACCTTCTATGGCTACACCTTC
TRBV6-1	TRBJ2-7	-	-	CASSDLVGLTSYEQYF	TGTGCCAGCAGTGACTTAGTTGGACTTACCTCCTACGAGCAGTACTTC
TRBV30	TRBJ2-7	-	-	CAWDNGGFSYEQYF	TGTGCCTGGGACAACGGGGGTTTCTCCTACGAGCAGTACTTC
TRBV18	TRBJ2-3	-	TRBD2	CASSPLGLAGVATDTQYF	TGTGCCAGCTCACCACTTGGACTAGCGGGAGTCGCCACAGATACGCAGTATTTT
TRBV6-6	TRBJ2-7	once	-	CASSYVGSKYEQYF	TGTGCCAGCAGTTACGTTGGCAGTAAGTACGAGCAGTACTTC
TRBV5-4	TRBJ1-2	-	-	CASSHSGILYGYTF	TGTGCCAGCAGCCACTCAGGGATTTTGTATGGCTACACCTTC
TRBV6-7	TRBJ1-5	-	-	CASSRGGTVSNQPQHF	TGTGCCAGCAGTCGAGGAGGGACGGTTAGCAATCAGCCCCAGCATTTT
TRBV5-1	TRBJ2-1	-	TRBD2	CASSLDPEGREDMEQFF	TGCGCCAGCAGCTTGGACCCCGAAGGGCGGGAGGATATGGAGCAGTTCTTC
TRBV7-6	TRBJ1-4	-	-	CASSLTVRQGKEKLFF	TGTGCCAGCAGCTTAACGGTCAGGCAGGGAAAAGAAAAACTGTTTTTT